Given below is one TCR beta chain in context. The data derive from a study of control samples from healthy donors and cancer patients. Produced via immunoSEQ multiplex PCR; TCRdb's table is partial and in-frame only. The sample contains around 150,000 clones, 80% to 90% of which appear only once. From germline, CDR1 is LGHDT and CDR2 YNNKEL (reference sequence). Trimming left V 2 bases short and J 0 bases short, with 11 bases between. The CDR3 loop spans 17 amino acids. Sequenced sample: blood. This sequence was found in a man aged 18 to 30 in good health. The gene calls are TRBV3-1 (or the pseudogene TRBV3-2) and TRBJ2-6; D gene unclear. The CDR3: CASSQRQLNSGANVLTF. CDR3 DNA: TGTGCCAGCAGCCAACGGCAGCTTAACTCTGGGGCCAACGTCCTGACTTTC.